Below, 2 T cell receptor beta chains from the same sample are listed, as sequenced in a study. TCRdb independently ran MiXCR on the 5' RACE reads; one entry per CDR3 protein. The sample contains approximately 40,000 distinct CDR3 sequences, around 28% of which appear only once. The sample taken for sequencing was tumor-infiltrating memory CD4+ T cells sorted from the breast tumor. Subset here: memory CD4+ T cells, CD4+CD45RO+CD25-. These receptors all come from a female donor with breast cancer.

This clonotype has only a few counts. The rearrangement uses TRBV7-9 and TRBJ1-6; TRBD1 aligns across 7 bases. This CDR3 region has 14 residues. Germline CDR1 reads SEHNR; CDR2 reads FQNEAQ (reference sequence). Trimming took 5 bases from V and 8 from J; bases not matched to a gene: 6. The CDR3 reads CASSVGQAHSPLHF. DNA of the CDR3: TGTGCCAGCAGCGTCGGACAGGCTCATTCACCCCTCCACTTT.

The V gene is TRBV7-2, the J gene TRBJ2-7; 7 nucleotides line up with TRBD1. The CDR3 spans 14 residues. V lost 5 bases to trimming and J lost 6 bases; unmatched junction nucleotides: 10. The germline CDR1 and CDR2 sequences are SGHTA and FQGNSA. Here the CDR3 reads CASSLQGSSFEQYF. The CDR3 nucleotides are TGTGCCAGCAGCCTACAGGGGTCGAGTTTCGAGCAGTACTTC.